This T cell receptor beta chain came from a study of control samples from healthy donors and cancer patients. TCRdb's table, derived via immunoSEQ multiplex PCR, lists solely in-frame clones and lacks some. The sample records fewer than 300,000 clones, over 75% being singletons. Sequences were obtained from PBMCs. This clonotype originated in a woman aged 60-70 years with lung cancer.

This chain's CDR3 is CASSGDRNTGELFF. DNA of the CDR3: TGTGCCAGCTCAGGGGACAGAAACACCGGGGAGCTGTTTTTT. The chain links TRBV18 to TRBJ2-2; 7 nucleotides line up with TRBD1. The CDR3 spans 14 residues. The V gene's germline CDR1 is KGHSH and CDR2 LQKENI. V lost 5 bases to trimming and J lost 2 bases; unmatched junction nucleotides: 2.